A single T cell receptor beta chain is shown here with its context. The data were obtained in a study of identifying expanded T cells in peripheral blood. The data were produced by immunoSEQ multiplex PCR, yet TCRdb's version contains in-frame clones alone and is incomplete. The sample lists 80,000 to 95,000 clones; around 88% were seen once. CDR1 is LNHNV, CDR2 YYDKDF, per germline (reference sequence). The junction had 8 bases not matched to a gene; V was cut back by 5 bases and J by 2 bases. The CDR3 totals 15 residues. The sequencing sample was made of blood. The TCR comes from a person aged 18 to 75 in good health. The V gene is TRBV15, the J gene TRBJ2-7; the match to TRBD2 covers 8 bases. The CDR3 DNA follows: TGTGCCACCAGCTCCAGGGCCGGGGGGGCCTACGAGCAGTACTTC. Amino acid sequence: CATSSRAGGAYEQYF.